The 11 T cell receptor beta chains below all came from one sample that was sequenced in a study of cytomegalovirus exposure and HLA in healthy donors. PCR amplification relied on 60 Vbeta primers (plus 13 Jbeta primers). Profiled with immunoSEQ multiplex PCR; TCRdb holds only in-frame clones, not every one. This sample has about 220,000 clones, with less than 85% found just once. Specimen: PBMCs. The receptors here all came from a man aged 18 to 35 in good health and CMV-seronegative.

CDR3 region: CASSLSPQANTEAFF. The CDR3 nucleotides are TGTGCCAGCAGCTTGAGTCCGCAGGCGAACACTGAAGCTTTCTTT. The rearrangement joins TRBV5-6 to TRBJ1-1; no firm D call. Looked up from germline, CDR1 is SGHDT and CDR2 is YYEEEE. The length of the CDR3 is 15 residues. V was pared by 1 base and J by 1 base, with 11 bases between.

About this clone: This sample also contains other DNA sequences that code for the same CDR3. The rearrangement uses TRBV7-3 and TRBJ2-3; 7 nucleotides agree with TRBD1. V dropped 5 bases and J dropped 6; count of bases not matched to a gene: 2. This CDR3 has 12 amino acids. Germline CDR1 reads SGHTA; CDR2 reads FQGTGA. CDR3 nucleotides: TGTGCCAGCAGCCCCAGGGGGGATACGCAGTATTTT. Amino acids: CASSPRGDTQYF.

The rearrangement uses TRBV5-1 and TRBJ2-7; TRBD2 aligns across 9 bases. CDR1 is SGHRS and CDR2 is YFSETQ in the germline V gene. The CDR3 covers 17 residues. Germline trimming cut 0 bases from V and 2 bases from J; bases unmatched to any gene: 9. The CDR3 DNA sequence: TGCGCCAGCAGCTTGGCCGCGGCGGGAGGGCCCCCCTACGAGCAGTACTTC. Translated, it gives CASSLAAAGGPPYEQYF. The complete variable domain, with remaining parts taken from reference TRBV5-1 and TRBJ2-7, reads KAGVTQTPRYLIKTRGQQVTLSCSPISGHRSVSWYQQTPGQGLQFLFEYFSETQRNKGNFPGRFSGRQFSNSRSEMNVSTLELGDSALYLCASSLAAAGGPPYEQYFGPGTRLTVT.

This clone was observed a single time. The rearrangement uses TRBV10-3 and TRBJ1-2; no definite D call. Germline values: CDR1 ENHRY, CDR2 SYGVKD. V shed 2 bases and J shed 7 bases, with 17 bases lying between them. This CDR3 has 15 residues. CDR3 protein: CAISETQTGFGGYTF. In DNA form, the CDR3 reads TGTGCCATCAGTGAGACCCAGACTGGTTTTGGTGGCTACACCTTC.

The V and J genes are TRBV2 and TRBJ2-1; D may be TRBD2 (5 bases). The CDR3 runs 16 residues. CDR1 is SNHLY and CDR2 is FYNNEI in the germline V gene. V lost 8 bases and J lost 0, with 17 bases in between. This chain's CDR3 is CASRGLQKSSYNEQFF. CDR3 in DNA: TGTGCCAGCCGGGGTTTGCAAAAAAGCTCCTACAATGAGCAGTTCTTC.

V and J are TRBV19 and TRBJ2-7; TRBD1 agrees at 7 bases. Germline-derived CDR1 and CDR2 are LNHDA and SQIVND (reference sequence). V was pared by 5 bases and J by 1 base, with 8 bases of the junction left unmatched. The CDR3 length is 15 residues. The CDR3 here is CASSVFDRDSYEQYF. CDR3 DNA: TGTGCCAGTAGTGTGTTTGACAGGGATTCCTACGAGCAGTACTTC.

J is TRBJ1-3 and V is TRBV7-9; D call uncertain. V gave up 1 base and J gave up 4 bases, with 8 bases separating them. The V gene's germline CDR1 is SEHNR and CDR2 FQNEAQ (reference sequence). This CDR3 has 14 residues. CDR3 protein: CASSLGGWGNTIYF. The CDR3 bases are TGTGCCAGCAGCTTAGGCGGATGGGGAAACACCATATATTTT.

The chain couples TRBV19 to TRBJ1-5; D is uncertain. Trimming shortened V by 2 bases and J by 7 bases, and 12 bases separated the two germline ends. This CDR3 is 14 amino acids long. The germline gives CDR1 LNHDA, CDR2 SQIVND (reference sequence). CDR3 protein: CASSILAGPQPQHF. As DNA, the CDR3 is TGTGCCAGTAGTATATTGGCAGGCCCCCAGCCCCAGCATTTT.

The chain recombines TRBV10-3 with TRBJ2-7; D is unresolved. CDR1 is ENHRY, CDR2 SYGVKD, per germline. V shed 4 bases and J shed 6 bases, with 7 bases lying between them. The CDR3 sequence is 11 residues long. The chain's CDR3 is CAISVLSEQYF. The CDR3 DNA follows: TGTGCCATCAGTGTCCTCAGCGAGCAGTACTTC.

This clone was seen a few times. V is TRBV19 and J is TRBJ1-5; D is uncertain. Per the germline V gene, CDR1 is LNHDA and CDR2 is SQIVND (reference sequence). The CDR3 extends over 15 amino acids. Trimming took 7 bases from V and 4 from J, leaving 17 bases between them. CDR3 bases: TGTGCCAGTACCCAGGCCCCGGGGTCAAATCAGCCCCAGCATTTT. Protein sequence: CASTQAPGSNQPQHF.

This clone was picked up a small number of times. The chain couples TRBV30 to TRBJ2-7, with 10 bases that match TRBD1. V lost 1 base, J lost 4 bases, and 4 bases stayed unmatched. Germline assignment: CDR1 GTSNPN and CDR2 SVGIG (reference sequence). This CDR3 contains 14 residues. The DNA of the CDR3 is TGTGCCTGGAGTGGGCCGGGACAGGGGTACGAGCAGTACTTC. It codes for CAWSGPGQGYEQYF.